The source of this T cell receptor (beta chain) is a study of blood T cell repertoires in COVID-19. Sequenced by immunoSEQ multiplex PCR; TCRdb stores in-frame clones only, minus some. The sample consists of roughly 240,000 clones, around four fifths of them appearing once. The CDR3 contains 15 residues. The V gene's germline CDR1 is SGHRS and CDR2 YFSETQ. V shed 0 bases and J shed 2 bases, with 10 bases lying between them. The sample consisted of peripheral blood. This sequence originates from a man aged 55 to 70 who had recovered from COVID-19. V usage is TRBV5-1 and J usage is TRBJ2-3; maybe TRBD2 (5 bases). CDR3 amino acids: CASSLEPGITDTQYF. The CDR3 DNA reads as TGCGCCAGCAGCTTGGAGCCCGGGATCACAGATACGCAGTATTTT.